This T cell receptor beta chain was profiled in a study of blood T cell repertoires in COVID-19. About the study: Samples taken during acute and convalescent COVID-19 were collected in the United States, Italy and Spain.

CDR1 and CDR2 (germline): KGHSH, LQKENI. CDR3 length equals 14 residues. The V end lost 6 bases, the J end lost 0 bases, and 11 bases lay between the germline ends. Profiled with immunoSEQ multiplex PCR; TCRdb holds only in-frame clones, not every one. The sample includes roughly 200,000 clones, roughly 90% seen only once; the top ten take 18%. Followed over time, Seattle patients had been enrolled while infection was active. The sequence was collected from a man in his fifties or sixties with COVID-19, enrolled during active disease. The sequencing input was peripheral blood. This chain joins TRBV18 and TRBJ1-1; TRBD1 is a possible D gene (6 bases). CDR3 nucleotides: TGTGCCAGCTCCGGAACAGGGTTGAACACTGAAGCTTTCTTT. It codes for CASSGTGLNTEAFF.